The rows below give T cell receptor beta chains drawn from one sample of a study of blood T cell repertoires in COVID-19. Assay used: immunoSEQ multiplex PCR; TCRdb lists only in-frame clones, some missing. The table shows 310,000 or so clones, with around 87% occurring only once. What was sequenced was peripheral blood. Receptor source: a man in his fifties with active or convalescent COVID-19. CDR3s include the opening cysteine and the closing phenylalanine or tryptophan. The D gene is left open where the match is weak. Not all rows give a size; the values are once, few, many and, for expanded clones, a class.

d_gene	abundance	j_gene	v_gene	CDR3nt	CDR3aa
NA	NA	TRBJ1-4	TRBV27	TGTGCCAGCAGGGGGCTCGCTAATGAAAAACTGTTTTTT	CASRGLANEKLFF
TRBD1	NA	TRBJ1-4	TRBV19	TGTGCCAGTAGTCCCCGGACAGGGAATAATGAAAAACTGTTTTTT	CASSPRTGNNEKLFF
NA	NA	TRBJ1-2	TRBV6-5	TGTGCCAGCAGTTACTCGATTTCGGGGAGGGTCTATGGCTACACCTTC	CASSYSISGRVYGYTF
NA	few	TRBJ1-2	TRBV5-6	TGTGCCAGCAGCTCTCGAGGAAGGATCTATGGCTACACCTTC	CASSSRGRIYGYTF
TRBD1	NA	TRBJ2-7	TRBV3-1/TRBV3-2	TGTGCCAGCAGCCAAGATCCAACAGGGGCCCCCAGGAGGTACGAGCAGTACTTC	CASSQDPTGAPRRYEQYF
TRBD2	NA	TRBJ2-1	TRBV5-4	TGTGCCAGCAGCTTAGGAGGCCAAATAGCGGGGGTTTACAATGAGCAGTTCTTC	CASSLGGQIAGVYNEQFF
TRBD1	few	TRBJ2-3	TRBV5-4	TGTGCCAGCAGCTTGGGAGTGGGACAGGGACTAGATACGCAGTATTTT	CASSLGVGQGLDTQYF
TRBD2	NA	TRBJ2-3	TRBV18	TGTGCCAGCTCACCACTCCCACTAGCGGGGGGGGGCACAGATACGCAGTATTTT	CASSPLPLAGGGTDTQYF
NA	NA	TRBJ1-1	TRBV9	TGTGCCAGCAGCGCCTATTCAGGGAACACTGAAGCTTTCTTT	CASSAYSGNTEAFF
NA	NA	TRBJ1-4	TRBV7-8	TGTGCCAGCAGCTTACTAAACGCAGGGGCTGGGGGTGAAAAACTGTTTTTT	CASSLLNAGAGGEKLFF
NA	NA	TRBJ2-7	TRBV29-1	TGCAGCGTTGCTAATTACGAGCAGTACTTC	CSVANYEQYF
NA	NA	TRBJ2-5	TRBV24-1	TGTGCCACCAGTGATCCGGGAGCCCAAGAGACCCAGTACTTC	CATSDPGAQETQYF
NA	NA	TRBJ1-2	TRBV18	TGTGCCAGCTCACCACCCAGGCTTGATGGCTACACCTTC	CASSPPRLDGYTF
NA	NA	TRBJ1-5	TRBV19	TGTGCCAGTAGAGAACGGGGTGGGATACAGCCCCAGCATTTT	CASRERGGIQPQHF
NA	NA	TRBJ2-5	TRBV28	TGTGCCAGCAGTTTTGGGGGGACGAAGACCCAGTACTTC	CASSFGGTKTQYF
TRBD2	NA	TRBJ2-3	TRBV7-3	TGTGCCAGCAGCTTAAGCGGGGGGTCAGATACGCAGTATTTT	CASSLSGGSDTQYF
TRBD1	once	TRBJ2-2	TRBV15	TGTGCCACCAGCAGGGGGGACAGCCCCGCCGGGGAGCTGTTTTTT	CATSRGDSPAGELFF
NA	NA	TRBJ1-6	TRBV3-1/TRBV3-2	TGTGCCAGCAGCCAAGACTGGGCCGGTAAGGATTCACCCCTCCACTTT	CASSQDWAGKDSPLHF
TRBD1	NA	TRBJ1-3	TRBV30	TGTGCCTGGAGTGTGATTCCAGCTTGGACAGGGACTGGAAACACCATATATTTT	CAWSVIPAWTGTGNTIYF
NA	NA	TRBJ2-2	TRBV19	TGTGCCAGTAGTACCCCGGGAGACAGACACGGGGAGCTGTTTTTT	CASSTPGDRHGELFF
TRBD1	NA	TRBJ1-2	TRBV4-3	TGCGCCAGCAGCCAAGGAAGGGGGCGGGGAGGCTACACCTTC	CASSQGRGRGGYTF
NA	NA	TRBJ1-2	TRBV18	TGTGCCAGCTCACCAGACATCCGGGGGGAGGACTATGGCTACACCTTC	CASSPDIRGEDYGYTF
TRBD1	NA	TRBJ2-7	TRBV5-1	TGCGCCAGCAGCTCCGGACAGGGATCCTACGAGCAGTACTTC	CASSSGQGSYEQYF
NA	NA	TRBJ2-5	TRBV21-1	TGTGCCAGCAGGAACCTCGGACTAGGAGGGGATCAAGAGACCCAGTACTTC	CASRNLGLGGDQETQYF
NA	NA	TRBJ2-1	TRBV6-4	TGTGCCAGCAGATCGGACTGGAACTACAATGAGCAGTTCTTC	CASRSDWNYNEQFF
NA	NA	TRBJ1-2	TRBV30	TGTGCCTGGAGTGTATGGTCTAGTGGCTACACCTTC	CAWSVWSSGYTF
NA	NA	TRBJ1-4	TRBV13	TGTGCCAGCAGTCCAGGTGGCACAACTAATGAAAAACTGTTTTTT	CASSPGGTTNEKLFF
NA	NA	TRBJ1-5	TRBV7-3	TGTGCCAGCAGCTTACTCGTGGGGCGATTTAGCAATCAGCCCCAGCATTTT	CASSLLVGRFSNQPQHF
NA	NA	TRBJ1-1	TRBV10-3	TGTGCCATCCAAGACAGTCCTGACACTGAAGCTTTCTTT	CAIQDSPDTEAFF
TRBD1	once	TRBJ2-5	TRBV19	TGTGCCAGTAGTGAACAGGGGGTCGAGACCCAGTACTTC	CASSEQGVETQYF
NA	few	TRBJ2-2	TRBV30	TGTGCCTGGAGACGGACCGGGGAGCTGTTTTTT	CAWRRTGELFF
NA	NA	TRBJ2-5	TRBV10-3	TGTGCCATCAGTGAACCCGGTCAAGAGACCCAGTACTTC	CAISEPGQETQYF
TRBD1	NA	TRBJ1-3	TRBV2	TGTGCCAGCAGTGAAGGAGCACAGGGGGGAAACACCATATATTTT	CASSEGAQGGNTIYF
TRBD1	NA	TRBJ2-3	TRBV27	TGTGCCAGCAGTCATAGGGGGACAGGGATTCACGCGGACACAGATACGCAGTATTTT	CASSHRGTGIHADTDTQYF
TRBD1	NA	TRBJ1-2	TRBV11-3	TGTGCCAGCAGCGCCCCCGGGACAGGGGGATGGGATGGCTACACCTTC	CASSAPGTGGWDGYTF
TRBD1	once	TRBJ1-4	TRBV5-1	TGCGCCAGCAGCATGGGGACAGGCGTTCTTGGAAAACTGTTTTTT	CASSMGTGVLGKLFF
NA	NA	TRBJ2-1	TRBV18	TGTGCCAGCTCACCAGGACAGACTGCCTACAATGAGCAGTTCTTC	CASSPGQTAYNEQFF
NA	NA	TRBJ2-7	TRBV7-8	TGTGCCAGCAGCTTCGCTCCCTCAGGCGCCTACGAGCAGTACTTC	CASSFAPSGAYEQYF
NA	NA	TRBJ1-2	TRBV27	TGTGCCAGCAGTTTAGCAGGGGACGGCTACACCTTC	CASSLAGDGYTF